The T cell receptor beta chain under discussion was sequenced for a study of neurological immune-mediated disorders (dated by TCRdb to about 2019). At the level of the whole study: Peripheral blood TCR-beta repertoires from HTLV-I-associated myelopathy (HAM/TSP) patients, multiple sclerosis patients and healthy controls were compared by UMI-based sequencing. Alongside PBMC samples, the set of approximately 100 TCR-beta libraries contained longitudinal samples, technical triplicates, and paired CD4+ and CD8+ T-cell subsets that had been sorted. Of the 60 to 70 subjects in the cohort, around 15 were HAM/TSP patients, around 35 were multiple sclerosis patients, and some 20 were healthy controls. Longitudinal HAM/TSP and healthy donors had 3 time-points each (about 3-45 month intervals).

The CDR3 sequence holds 15 residues, the cysteine and phenylalanine included. Of the read, only the CDR3 DNA is kept; its 45 bases are in frame from base 1. Trimming takes 3 bases from V and 0 bases from J, and the germline ends sit 9 bases apart. CDR1 and CDR2, looked up from the germline V gene (reference sequence), are MNHEY and SMNVEV. cDNA synthesis used template-switch 5'RACE with a primer carrying a 10-nucleotide random unique molecular identifier tagging each TCR transcript. Every sequencing run yielded over 200 million TCR-beta sequences covering 15-18 subjects. The RNeasy kit was used for extraction of total RNA. Using the KAPA Real-time Library Amplification kit, TCR-beta VDJ regions were amplified with primers for the TCR constant region and the 5'RACE anchor. Sample indexes and Illumina adaptors were added in a first PCR, and a second PCR then increased library yield. The roughly 650 bp TCR product was size-selected on a 2% E-gel SizeSelection system after Ampure bead purification. Before pooling, libraries had their quality checked on a Bioanalyzer, their concentration measured with Qubit, and their quantity determined with the Kapa Library Quantification kit. An Illumina HiSeq 2500 was used to sequence the libraries paired-end at 2 x 150 bp. To increase sequence diversity, about 23-32% phiX was spiked into each library pool. Per the source publication's procedure: Quality-filtered reads were processed with the UMI-based MiGEC pipeline, which removed over 80% of raw TCR sequences during error correction. IMGT germline references were used for alignment of VDJ genes, and clonotypes were defined by a unique CDR3 amino acid sequence together with V-J genes. Clonal expansion, Shannon diversity, and CDR3 relatedness (CalcPairwiseDistances, ClusterSamples) were evaluated with VDJtools, and phylogenetic trees were built with CLCbio workbench. A clone was classed as expanded if it had 8 or more unique UMIs, a cutoff based on coefficient-of-variation modelling across technical triplicates. TCRdb reprocessing: public reads trimmed at Q25 with fastp, clones called with MiXCR, in-frame beta chains kept. Each CDR3 protein gets just one entry, which takes the most common genes and DNA from the rows behind it. Here the V and J calls rest on TCRdb's processing, not on the authors' analysis. Present in this sample are 60,000 to 90,000 distinct CDR3 sequences, roughly 10% of which were seen just once. The top ten constitute 8.5% to 10% of the sample.

The time point label, read with the paper, signifies: longitudinal time-point 1 (baseline). The healthy controls were volunteers from blood banks in Maryland, USA. Unsorted PBMC libraries were generated from 2 million PBMCs stored in RNAlater at -80 °C until RNA extraction. Peripheral blood underwent Ficoll-Hypaque density gradient centrifugation to isolate PBMCs, which were then cryopreserved in liquid nitrogen. This clonotype was recorded at least ten times. It lacks a known antigen. Base-call qualities are not available, and no considerably larger clone is one nucleotide away. What the authors observed across the whole study: No identical CDR3 amino acid sequences were shared among expanded clones across subjects, suggesting private TCR-beta repertoires in all groups. TCR clonal expansion was highest in HAM/TSP patients and lowest in MS patients, with MS patients falling below even healthy controls.

The V gene is TRBV27 and the J gene is TRBJ2-1; perhaps TRBD2 is the D gene, with 5 bases matching. Sequenced sample: PBMCs. The TCR sequence derives from a man under 40 in good health. CDR3 sequence: CASSLTGSSYNEQFF. The base sequence is TGTGCCAGCAGTTTGACGGGGAGCTCCTACAATGAGCAGTTCTTC.